This TCR beta chain originates from a study of blood T cell repertoires in COVID-19 (dated by TCRdb to about 2020). About the study as a whole: Samples from collaborators originated in the United States, Italy and Spain and spanned both the acute and convalescent phases of COVID-19. Where available, HLA class I and class II types were taken from metadata supplied by the sample provider and were not determined by assay-based typing. A freely available public database, intended as a resource for researchers studying the immune response to SARS-CoV-2, is where the repertoires were released. A de-identified subject ID, COVID-19 status, age in years and sex were almost always included in the sample metadata. Deeply sampled blood TCRbeta repertoires from subjects exposed to, actively infected with, or recovered from COVID-19 were included in the dataset. Samples were obtained from the ongoing ImmuneRACE study (first 160 participants) and from about 1,300 subjects provided by 6 global collaborators. The material from the prospective study consisted of cDNA or gDNA derived from T cells, B-cell-depleted T cells, or PBMCs.

The collaborating institutions used their own protocols to collect whole blood in K2EDTA tubes. Collaborator samples were shipped for TCRbeta analysis as frozen whole blood, isolated PBMCs, or DNA extracted from either sample type. Notes on this clone: What this receptor recognizes is not known. The record has no base qualities; no much larger clone is one base away.

The CDR3 sequence holds 14 residues, the cysteine and phenylalanine included. Of all the DNA, just the CDR3 is kept, 42 bases in frame from base 1. Via the germline V gene, CDR1 is MNHEY and CDR2 SVGAGI. The V and J ends are trimmed by 0 bases and 6 bases, leaving 11 bases between them. TCRbeta CDR3 regions were amplified from genomic DNA by means of the immunoSEQ Assay, a bias-controlled multiplex PCR. The authors' analysis ran thus. The number of nucleated cells in each sample was estimated from the amplification of reference gene primers within the assay. Sequence reads were collapsed and filtered to measure the absolute abundance of every unique TCRbeta CDR3 rearrangement. Productive Simpson clonality was computed per sample as the square root of Simpson's diversity index over productive rearrangements. TCRdb stores this immuneACCESS table with in-frame sequences only. Part of the clones is absent; in the studies checked, under half of the shortfall reflects unresolved V genes, and no reason is known for the rest. V and J calls plus clone size are reproduced from that table; the DNA served to infer D and trimming. Here the sample has about 69,000 clones; 60% to 80% occur a single time. The leading ten clones occupy approximately 15% of the sample.

Broader findings and caveats from the paper: Clinical and demographic metadata were provided uncurated, with the amount varying by source and participant.

Material: peripheral blood. This sequence uses TRBV6-5 and TRBJ1-1, with a tentative D gene TRBD1 over 6 matching bases. The TCR originated in a man between 60 and 70 years old with acute or convalescent COVID-19. Read as DNA, the sequence is TGTGCCAGCAGTTACTCAGGGGGAACCCCTGAAGCTTTCTTT. This encodes CASSYSGGTPEAFF.